These 19 T cell receptor beta chains were sequenced from one sample in a study of beta chain features in type 1 diabetes. For these receptors, no antigen is known. What was sequenced were expressed TCRB transcripts, since all of the isolated RNA had been reverse transcribed. The repertoire was sequenced with immunoSEQ multiplex PCR; TCRdb's copy has only in-frame clones and lacks some. The sample has some 290,000 clones, roughly 13% seen once. Study-wide findings and caveats: Moderately but significantly shorter TCRB CDR3s were found in Type 1 diabetes patients in all four CD4+ subsets.

Material for sequencing was naive CD4+ T cells from blood. Receptors were obtained from a man aged 30-40 years with type 1 diabetes.

This clone was counted between two and nine times. The chain carries TRBV4-3 and TRBJ2-1; a weak D match, TRBD2 (6 bases). The germline V and J ends were trimmed by 4 bases and 3 bases, with 13 bases remaining between them. The germline CDR1 and CDR2 sequences are LGHNA and YSLEER. The CDR3 runs 15 residues. CDR3 sequence (DNA): TGCGCCAGCAGCCGGGCGGGATTCCTCTACAATGAGCAGTTCTTC. Its protein product is CASSRAGFLYNEQFF.

This clone was found a few times. The chain joins TRBV18 to TRBJ1-1; D remains ambiguous. Trimming removed 3 bases from V and 1 base from J, with 9 bases in between. The CDR3 runs to 14 residues. CDR1 and CDR2 from the germline V gene are KGHSH and LQKENI. CDR3 DNA: TGTGCCAGCTCACCTTCCGTTAGGAACACTGAAGCTTTCTTT. Its translation is CASSPSVRNTEAFF.

This clone appeared a few times. The V and J genes are TRBV29-1 and TRBJ2-5; weak D call: TRBD2 (5 bases). The CDR3 contains 12 residues. Between the trimmed V and J ends, which lost 5 bases and 4 bases, there was a span of 11 bases. Germline values: CDR1 SQVTM, CDR2 ANQGSEA. The CDR3 DNA reads TGCAGCGTTTCCCCCAGCGGAGAGACCCAGTACTTC. It codes for CSVSPSGETQYF.

The table lists this clone with a few counts. V usage is TRBV19 and J usage is TRBJ1-4; 9 bases are shared with TRBD1. This CDR3 comprises 14 residues. V shed 4 bases, J shed 6 bases, and the junction held 3 bases outside the gene matches. Germline lookup yields CDR1 LNHDA and CDR2 SQIVND (reference sequence). As DNA, the CDR3 is TGTGCCAGTAGTAGGGGACAGGGTCATGAAAAACTGTTTTTT. It translates to CASSRGQGHEKLFF.

The chain carries TRBV27 and TRBJ2-7; D not resolved. CDR3 length: 14 amino acids. V shed 2 bases and J shed 4 bases, with 12 bases lying between them. The germline V gene encodes CDR1 MNHEY and CDR2 SMNVEV (reference sequence). In DNA form, the CDR3 reads TGTGCCAGCAGTTTAAGGCCCGTCGGGTACGAGCAGTACTTC. It is translated as CASSLRPVGYEQYF.

There are a few counts of this clone. J is TRBJ1-1 and V is TRBV5-1; D uncertain. Trimming stripped 0 bases from V and 4 bases from J, with 10 bases between. The CDR3 extends over 14 amino acids. Germline CDR1 SGHRS, CDR2 YFSETQ. As DNA, the CDR3 is TGCGCCAGCAGCTTGGAGGGCCGGGGCACTGAAGCTTTCTTT. Its translation: CASSLEGRGTEAFF.

The rearrangement links TRBV6-5 to TRBJ2-1, with 12 bases aligning to TRBD2. The CDR3 runs to 15 residues. V was pared by 5 bases and J by 6 bases, with 5 bases of the junction left unmatched. Germline assignment: CDR1 MNHEY and CDR2 SVGAGI. DNA of the CDR3: TGTGCCAGCAGTCAACTAGCGGGGGGAGTCAATGAGCAGTTCTTC. Protein sequence: CASSQLAGGVNEQFF.

CDR3 in amino acids: CASSPQTGEETQYF. For the CDR3, the DNA is TGTGCCAGCTCACCACAAACGGGGGAAGAGACCCAGTACTTC. The chain has TRBV18 and TRBJ2-5; D may be TRBD2 (6 bases). V was cut by 1 base and J by 3 bases, with 9 bases left in between. The CDR3 sequence is 14 residues long. CDR1 KGHSH and CDR2 LQKENI come from the germline V gene.

This clone was counted a few times. The chain couples TRBV9 to TRBJ2-2; D is unresolved. Germline V gene data show CDR1 as SGDLS and CDR2 as YYNGEE. The V end lost 0 bases, the J end lost 7 bases, and 19 bases lay between the germline ends. The CDR3 extends over 17 amino acids. CDR3 DNA sequence: TGTGCCAGCAGCGTAGTCGCCCGGGTTGGATATCACGGGGAGCTGTTTTTT. Its translation: CASSVVARVGYHGELFF. The whole variable domain, filled in from reference TRBV9 and TRBJ2-2, reads DSGVTQTPKHLITATGQRVTLRCSPRSGDLSVYWYQQSLDQGLQFLIQYYNGEERAKGNILERFSAQQFPDLHSELNLSSLELGDSALYFCASSVVARVGYHGELFFGEGSRLTVL.

This clone was counted a few times. The genes are TRBV2 and TRBJ2-4; D is undetermined. CDR3 size: 14 residues. In germline, CDR1 is SNHLY, CDR2 FYNNEI. V was trimmed by 7 bases and J by 2 bases, leaving 12 bases between them. The CDR3 reads CASMVDSSKNIQYF. As DNA, the CDR3 is TGTGCCAGCATGGTCGACTCCTCCAAAAACATTCAGTACTTC.

This clone was picked up a small number of times. The chain links TRBV29-1 to TRBJ1-2, with 7 bases lining up with TRBD1. Germline V gives CDR1 SQVTM, CDR2 ANQGSEA. Losses at the gene ends were 3 bases for V and 6 bases for J; bases not matched to a gene: 4. The CDR3 has 12 residues. CDR3 in amino acids: CSVDVQGDGYTF. The CDR3, as DNA: TGCAGCGTTGATGTTCAGGGGGATGGCTACACCTTC.

J is TRBJ2-1 and V is TRBV19, with TRBD2 matching 10 bases. This CDR3 is 16 amino acids long. Germline CDR1 reads LNHDA; CDR2 reads SQIVND (reference sequence). V lost 4 bases and J lost 3; bases outside the gene matches: 6. CDR3 loop: CASSTPLAGYYNEQFF. The CDR3 nucleotides read TGTGCCAGTAGTACACCACTAGCGGGATACTACAATGAGCAGTTCTTC.

This clone was detected a few times. This chain joins TRBV10-3 and TRBJ2-3, with TRBD2 matching 7 bases. This CDR3 spans 15 amino acids. Losses at the gene ends were 6 bases for V and 4 bases for J; bases not matched to a gene: 10. CDR1 and CDR2 from the germline V gene are ENHRY and SYGVKD. CDR3 sequence: CAISGNAGVSDTQYF. Here the CDR3 DNA reads TGTGCCATCAGCGGCAACGCGGGAGTGTCAGATACGCAGTATTTT.

This clone has just a few counts. The V and J genes are TRBV10-3 and TRBJ2-1, with 14 bases aligning to TRBD2. Looked up from germline, CDR1 is ENHRY and CDR2 is SYGVKD. Trimming cost V 4 bases and J 12 bases; bases outside gene matches: 8. The length of the CDR3 is 15 residues. CDR3 sequence reads: CAISAPGLAGGVQFF. The CDR3 DNA sequence: TGTGCCATCAGTGCCCCCGGACTAGCGGGAGGAGTGCAGTTCTTC.

This clone has a handful of counts. The chain's CDR3 is CASRPTGTGRTEAFF. DNA of the CDR3: TGTGCCAGCAGGCCAACGGGGACAGGGAGAACTGAAGCTTTCTTT. The rearrangement uses TRBV6-1 and TRBJ1-1; 9 nucleotides line up with TRBD1. Per the germline V gene, CDR1 is MNHNS and CDR2 is SASEGT. The length of the CDR3 is 15 residues. Germline trimming cut 6 bases from V and 5 bases from J; bases unmatched to any gene: 10.

The rearrangement joins TRBV20-1 to TRBJ2-7; no firm D call. CDR1 DFQATT and CDR2 SNEGSKA come from the germline V gene (reference sequence). The CDR3 runs to 10 residues. The CDR3 sequence is CSVTSEEQYF. The CDR3 nucleotides are TGCAGCGTCACTTCCGAGGAGCAGTACTTC.

The rearrangement links TRBV5-1 to TRBJ1-2; 11 bases match TRBD1. Unmatched junction bases numbered 4, after V lost 3 bases and J lost 6 bases. The CDR3 sequence is 14 residues long. CDR1 SGHRS and CDR2 YFSETQ come from the germline V gene. CDR3 protein: CASSSDRGLDGYTF. For the CDR3, the DNA is TGCGCCAGCAGCTCGGACAGGGGGCTCGATGGCTACACCTTC.

The chain carries TRBV5-1 and TRBJ2-1; 10 bases line up with TRBD2. CDR1 SGHRS and CDR2 YFSETQ come from the germline V gene. The V gene end was trimmed by 2 bases and the J gene end by 5 bases; junction bases not matched to a gene: 1. The CDR3 is made up of 14 amino acids. The CDR3 bases are TGCGCCAGCAGCTTACTAGCGGGAAACAATGAGCAGTTCTTC. Protein: CASSLLAGNNEQFF.

The DNA for the CDR3 is TGTGCCACCAGCATCGCAGGGTCTTTTGGCGAGCAGTACTTC. It is translated as CATSIAGSFGEQYF. J is TRBJ2-7 and V is TRBV15; TRBD1 is a possible D gene (5 bases). The V gene's germline CDR1 is LNHNV and CDR2 YYDKDF (reference sequence). Trimming took off 4 bases at V and 6 bases at J, with 16 bases between the two ends. This CDR3 has 14 amino acids.